This TCR beta chain was recorded in a study of vaccination effects on CD4 cells after COVID-19. Generated by immunoSEQ multiplex PCR, the TCRdb table keeps only in-frame clones and is missing some. The sample contains more than 20,000 clones, about three quarters of which appear only once. On this clone: The antigen remains unidentified.

ViraFEST expansion of antigen-specific CD4+ T cells with viral peptide pools preceded sequencing. Following 10 days of culture, CD4+ T cells were isolated. In the vaccine recipients, nucleocapsid antibodies were negative and there was no prior SARS-CoV-2 infection. This sequence was found in a human donor who received a COVID-19 vaccine. The sample here was CD4+ T cells from PBMCs cultured with SARS-CoV-2 spike peptides, taken before COVID-19 vaccination.

CDR3 protein: CASSLGGGVSPLHF. In DNA, the CDR3 is TGTGCCAGCAGCTTGGGTGGGGGCGTTTCACCCCTCCACTTT. V is TRBV5-6 and J is TRBJ1-6, with a weak D call TRBD1 (6 bases). The ends were cut back, 0 bases at V and 9 bases at J, with 10 bases in the middle. This CDR3 is 14 amino acids long. Germline CDR1 is SGHDT and CDR2 is YYEEEE.